This T cell receptor (delta chain) was documented in a study of gamma-delta T cells after stem cell transplantation. TCRdb re-identified clones in the RT-PCR reads via CATT. The table lists about 3,000 delta-chain clones, 1.5% to 2% of them singletons. The CDR3 is 13 amino acids. The germline V gene has CDR1 GEAIGNYY and CDR2 EKD. V was clipped by 3 bases and J by 0 bases, with 7 bases between them. This clone came up a few times. The protein TCRdb lists belongs to a much larger clone and differs from this DNA's translation at residue 5, which points to a read error; the protein shown is made from the DNA.

The rearrangement joins TRDV2 to TRDJ1; D is uncertain. The source of this sequence is a human donor. It is not recorded whose cells these are; they may come from a transplant donor. The source material was gamma-delta T cells. This CDR3 reads CACDLLDTDKLIF. Written as DNA, the CDR3 is TGTGCCTGTGACCTTCTGGACACCGATAAACTCATCTTT.